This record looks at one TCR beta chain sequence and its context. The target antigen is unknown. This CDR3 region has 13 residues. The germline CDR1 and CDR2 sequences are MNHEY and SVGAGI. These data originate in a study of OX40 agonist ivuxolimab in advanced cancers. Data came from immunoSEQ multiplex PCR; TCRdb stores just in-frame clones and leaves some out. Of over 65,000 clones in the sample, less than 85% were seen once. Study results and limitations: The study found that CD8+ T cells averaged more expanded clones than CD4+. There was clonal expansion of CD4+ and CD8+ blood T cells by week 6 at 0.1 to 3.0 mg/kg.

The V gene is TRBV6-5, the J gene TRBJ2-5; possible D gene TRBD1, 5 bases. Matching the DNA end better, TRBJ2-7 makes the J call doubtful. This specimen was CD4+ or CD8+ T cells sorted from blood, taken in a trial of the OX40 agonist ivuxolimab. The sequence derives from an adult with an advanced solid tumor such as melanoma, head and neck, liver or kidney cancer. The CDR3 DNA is TGTGCCAGCAGTGGGGCCCCATGGCACGAGCAGTACTTC. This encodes CASSGAPWHEQYF.